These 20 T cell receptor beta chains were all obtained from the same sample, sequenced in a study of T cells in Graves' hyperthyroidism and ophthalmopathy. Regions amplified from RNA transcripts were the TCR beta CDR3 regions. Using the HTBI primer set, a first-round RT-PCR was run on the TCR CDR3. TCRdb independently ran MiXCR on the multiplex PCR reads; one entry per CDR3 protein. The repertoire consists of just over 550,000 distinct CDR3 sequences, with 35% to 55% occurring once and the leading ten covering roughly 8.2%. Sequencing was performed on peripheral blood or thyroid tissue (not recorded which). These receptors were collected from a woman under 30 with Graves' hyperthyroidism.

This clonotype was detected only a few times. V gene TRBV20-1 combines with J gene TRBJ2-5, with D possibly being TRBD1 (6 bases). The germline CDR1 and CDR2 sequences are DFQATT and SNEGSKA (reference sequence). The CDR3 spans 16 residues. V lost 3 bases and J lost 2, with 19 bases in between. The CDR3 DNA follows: TGCAGTGCTAGCTCGAGCTTGACAGGCCTTCAAGAGACCCAGTACTTC. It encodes CSASSSLTGLQETQYF.

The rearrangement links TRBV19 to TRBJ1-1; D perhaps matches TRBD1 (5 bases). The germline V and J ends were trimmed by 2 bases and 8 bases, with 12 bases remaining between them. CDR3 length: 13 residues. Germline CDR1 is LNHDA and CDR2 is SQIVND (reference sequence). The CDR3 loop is CASSIPGTREAFF. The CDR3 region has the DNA TGTGCCAGTAGTATACCCGGGACCAGAGAAGCTTTCTTT.

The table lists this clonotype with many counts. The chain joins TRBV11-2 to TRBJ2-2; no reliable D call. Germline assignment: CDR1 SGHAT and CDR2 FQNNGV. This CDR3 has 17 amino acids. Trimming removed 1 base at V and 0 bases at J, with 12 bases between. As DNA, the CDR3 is TGTGCCAGCAGCTTAGGGTCCTGGCAGGCGAACACCGGGGAGCTGTTTTTT. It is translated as CASSLGSWQANTGELFF. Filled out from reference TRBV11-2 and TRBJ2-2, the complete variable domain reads EAGVAQSPRYKIIEKRQSVAFWCNPISGHATLYWYQQILGQGPKLLIQFQNNGVVDDSQLPKDRFSAERLKGVDSTLKIQPAKLEDSAVYLCASSLGSWQANTGELFFGEGSRLTVL.

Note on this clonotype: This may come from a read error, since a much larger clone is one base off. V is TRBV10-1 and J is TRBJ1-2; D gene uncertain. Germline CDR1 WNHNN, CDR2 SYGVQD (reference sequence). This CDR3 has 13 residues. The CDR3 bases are TGCGGCAGCAGTGAGAGGGTTAACTATGGCTACACCTTC. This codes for CGSSERVNYGYTF.

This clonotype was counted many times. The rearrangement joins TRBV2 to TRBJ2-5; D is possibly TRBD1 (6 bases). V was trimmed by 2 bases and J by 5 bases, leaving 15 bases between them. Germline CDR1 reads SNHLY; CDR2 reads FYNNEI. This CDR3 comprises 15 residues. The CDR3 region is CASSEWAGVEETQYF. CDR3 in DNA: TGTGCCAGCAGTGAATGGGCAGGGGTGGAGGAGACCCAGTACTTC. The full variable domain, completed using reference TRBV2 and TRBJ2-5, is EPEVTQTPSHQVTQMGQEVILRCVPISNHLYFYWYRQILGQKVEFLVSFYNNEISEKSEIFDDQFSVERPDGSNFTLKIRSTKLEDSAMYFCASSEWAGVEETQYFGPGTRLLVL.

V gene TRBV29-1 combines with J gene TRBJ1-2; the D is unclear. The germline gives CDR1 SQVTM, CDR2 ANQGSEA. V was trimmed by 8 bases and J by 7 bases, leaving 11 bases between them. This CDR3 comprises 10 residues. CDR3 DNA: TGCAGCAGTTTAGCCGCTGGCTACACCTTC. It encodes CSSLAAGYTF.

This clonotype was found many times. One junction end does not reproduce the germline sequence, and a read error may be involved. The DNA of the CDR3 is TGTGCCATCCGTGAGGCGAAAACTGAAGCTTTCTTT. The encoded protein is CAIREAKTEAFF. The V and J genes are TRBV10-3 and TRBJ1-1, with D unresolved. Germline V gives CDR1 ENHRY, CDR2 SYGVKD. This CDR3 contains 12 residues.

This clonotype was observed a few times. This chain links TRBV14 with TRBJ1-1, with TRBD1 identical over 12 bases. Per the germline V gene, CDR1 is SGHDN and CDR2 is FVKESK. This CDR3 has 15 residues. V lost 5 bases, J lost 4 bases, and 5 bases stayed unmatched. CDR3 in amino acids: CASSGGQGAITEAFF. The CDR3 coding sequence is TGTGCCAGCAGCGGGGGACAGGGGGCGATCACTGAAGCTTTCTTT.

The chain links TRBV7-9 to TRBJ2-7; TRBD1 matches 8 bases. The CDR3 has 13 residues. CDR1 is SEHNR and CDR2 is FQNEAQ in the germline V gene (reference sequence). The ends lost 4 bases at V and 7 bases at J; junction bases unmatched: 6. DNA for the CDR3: TGTGCCAGCAGCTCGGACAGGGCGGGGGAGCAGTACTTC. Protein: CASSSDRAGEQYF.

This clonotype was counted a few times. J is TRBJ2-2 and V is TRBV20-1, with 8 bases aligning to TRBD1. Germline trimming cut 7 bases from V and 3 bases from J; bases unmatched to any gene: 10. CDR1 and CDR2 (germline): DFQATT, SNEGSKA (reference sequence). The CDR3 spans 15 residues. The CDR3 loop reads CSVSSGQGDTGELFF. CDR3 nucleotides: TGCAGTGTTAGTTCCGGACAGGGCGACACCGGGGAGCTGTTTTTT.

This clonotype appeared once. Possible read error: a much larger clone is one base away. As DNA, the CDR3 is TGTGCCAGCAGCTTAGAGCTGCGTACTGAAGCTCTCTTT. Translated, it gives CASSLELRTEALF. The J gene is TRBJ1-1, the V gene TRBV7-8; D not resolved. Per germline, CDR1 SGHVS and CDR2 FQNEAQ. The CDR3 consists of 13 residues.

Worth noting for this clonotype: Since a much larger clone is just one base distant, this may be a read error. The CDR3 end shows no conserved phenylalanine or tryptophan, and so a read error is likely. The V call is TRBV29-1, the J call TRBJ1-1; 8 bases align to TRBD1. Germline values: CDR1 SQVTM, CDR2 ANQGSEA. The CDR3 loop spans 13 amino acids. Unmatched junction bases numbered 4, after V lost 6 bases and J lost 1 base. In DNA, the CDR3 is TGCAGCGTGGAGACAGGGGAGAACACTGAAGCTTTCCTT. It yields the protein CSVETGENTEAFL.

CDR3 amino acids: CASSYSRAGGFVETQYF. CDR3 nucleotide sequence: TGTGCCAGCAGTTACTCAAGAGCGGGAGGGTTCGTAGAGACCCAGTACTTC. The chain recombines TRBV5-6 with TRBJ2-5; TRBD2 aligns across 10 bases. CDR1 is SGHDT and CDR2 is YYEEEE in the germline V gene. The CDR3 spans 17 residues. Unmatched junction bases numbered 14, after V lost 5 bases and J lost 4 bases.

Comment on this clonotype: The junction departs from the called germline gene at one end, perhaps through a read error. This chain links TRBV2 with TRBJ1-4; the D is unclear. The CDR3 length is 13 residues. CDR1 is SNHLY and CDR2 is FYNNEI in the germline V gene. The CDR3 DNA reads TGTGCCAGCAGCAAGGGCCCGCTAGAAAAACCGTTTTTT. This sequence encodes CASSKGPLEKPFF.

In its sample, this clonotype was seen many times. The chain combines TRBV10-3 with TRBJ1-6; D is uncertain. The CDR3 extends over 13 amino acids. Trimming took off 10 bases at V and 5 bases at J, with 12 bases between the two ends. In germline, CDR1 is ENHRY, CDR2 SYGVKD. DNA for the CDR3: TGTGCCACTACCCACCAACATAATTCACCCCTCCACTTT. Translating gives CATTHQHNSPLHF.

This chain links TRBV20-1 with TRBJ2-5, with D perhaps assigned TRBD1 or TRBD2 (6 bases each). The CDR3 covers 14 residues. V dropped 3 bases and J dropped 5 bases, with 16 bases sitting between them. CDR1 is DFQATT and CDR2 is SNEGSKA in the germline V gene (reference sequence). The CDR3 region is CSASLPGASETQYF. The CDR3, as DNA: TGCAGTGCTAGTCTCCCGGGGGCATCGGAGACCCAGTACTTC.

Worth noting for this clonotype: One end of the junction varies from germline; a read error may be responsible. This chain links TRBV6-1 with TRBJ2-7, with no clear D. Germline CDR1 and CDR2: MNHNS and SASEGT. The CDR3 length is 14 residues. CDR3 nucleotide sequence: TGTGCCGGCAGAGCCAGGTCGGGCCCTTACGAGCAGTACTTC. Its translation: CAGRARSGPYEQYF.

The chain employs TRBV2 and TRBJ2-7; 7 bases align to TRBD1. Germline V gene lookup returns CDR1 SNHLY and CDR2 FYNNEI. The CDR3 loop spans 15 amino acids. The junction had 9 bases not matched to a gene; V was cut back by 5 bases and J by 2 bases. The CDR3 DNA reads TGTGCCAGCAGTCGACAGGGCTCAACCACCTACGAGCAGTACTTC. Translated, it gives CASSRQGSTTYEQYF.

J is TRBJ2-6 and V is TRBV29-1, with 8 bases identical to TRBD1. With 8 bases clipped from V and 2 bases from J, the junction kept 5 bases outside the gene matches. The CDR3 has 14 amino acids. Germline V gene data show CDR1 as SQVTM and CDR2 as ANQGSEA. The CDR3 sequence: CSSGQGAGANVLTF. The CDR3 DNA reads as TGCAGCTCCGGACAGGGAGCTGGGGCCAACGTCCTGACTTTC.

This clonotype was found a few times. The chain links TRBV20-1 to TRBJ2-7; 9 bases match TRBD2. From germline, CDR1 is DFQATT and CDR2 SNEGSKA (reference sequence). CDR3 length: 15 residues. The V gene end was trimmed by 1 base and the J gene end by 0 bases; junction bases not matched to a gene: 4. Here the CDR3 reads CSARVSGRSSYEQYF. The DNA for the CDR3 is TGCAGTGCTAGAGTAAGCGGGAGGAGCTCCTACGAGCAGTACTTC.